The sequence of this TCR beta chain was determined in a study of siplizumab effects on memory and regulatory T cells. The assay was immunoSEQ multiplex PCR, and TCRdb's table has in-frame clones only and misses some. The profile shows some 52,000 clones, under 98% of them singletons. The germline V and J ends were trimmed by 4 bases and 6 bases, with 18 bases remaining between them. Germline V gives CDR1 MNHNY, CDR2 SVGAGI (reference sequence). CDR3 length: 15 amino acids. This clonotype originated in a human donor in good health. The chain is built from TRBV6-6 and TRBJ1-1; D is unclear. What was sequenced was naive CD4+ T cells sorted from blood. The CDR3 sequence: CASSSLGGRLAEAFF. Here the CDR3 DNA reads TGTGCCAGCAGTTCCCTGGGCGGACGGTTGGCTGAAGCTTTCTTT.